What follows are 2 T cell receptor beta chains derived from one specimen sequenced in a study of blood T cell repertoires in COVID-19. Assay: immunoSEQ multiplex PCR; the TCRdb copy retains only in-frame clones and omits some. Here the sample spans roughly 87,000 clones, about 82% being singletons. Sequenced: peripheral blood. Receptors originate from a human donor in a cohort sampled during active COVID-19.

This clone was counted between two and nine times. This sequence joins TRBV3-1 (or the pseudogene TRBV3-2) and TRBJ2-7; 10 positions match TRBD2. The CDR3 is made up of 18 amino acids. CDR1 LGHDT and CDR2 YNNKEL come from the germline V gene (reference sequence). Losses at the gene ends were 0 bases for V and 6 bases for J; bases not matched to a gene: 14. This CDR3 reads CASSQERGASGRGSEQYF. CDR3 nucleotides: TGTGCCAGCAGCCAAGAAAGGGGAGCTAGCGGGAGAGGAAGCGAGCAGTACTTC.

CDR3 region: CASAAGAKNIQYF. The CDR3 DNA sequence: TGTGCCAGCGCCGCCGGGGCCAAAAACATTCAGTACTTC. The chain employs TRBV12-3 or TRBV12-4 and TRBJ2-4; D gene ambiguous. The CDR3 totals 13 residues. The germline V and J ends were trimmed by 8 bases and 1 base, with 9 bases remaining between them.